The 31 T cell receptor beta chains given below trace back to one sample, sequenced in a study of patients and donors after allogeneic stem cell transplantation. TCRdb ran MiXCR on the RT-PCR reads and lists one entry per CDR3 protein. The sample shows about a million distinct CDR3 sequences, approximately 18% of them seen only once. Material for sequencing was blood, either unsorted or a sorted T cell fraction (not recorded which). Receptors were obtained from a human donor who was either an allogeneic HSCT recipient or a stem cell or donor lymphocyte infusion donor (not recorded which). It is not recorded whose cells these are; they may come from a transplant donor.

The sample holds a few counts of this clonotype. This chain joins TRBV27 and TRBJ2-1, with TRBD2 matching over 10 bases. J was trimmed by 9 bases and V by 5 bases; bases with no gene match: 10. The germline gives CDR1 MNHEY, CDR2 SMNVEV (reference sequence). The CDR3 runs 15 residues. The CDR3 reads CASSPLIAGGSEQFF. DNA of the CDR3: TGTGCCAGCAGTCCCCTGATAGCGGGAGGAAGTGAGCAGTTCTTC.

This clonotype was recorded at least ten times. The J gene is TRBJ1-1, the V gene TRBV12-3 or TRBV12-4; the D is unclear. Trimming removed 5 bases at V and 0 bases at J, with 7 bases between. The CDR3 has 13 residues. CDR3 region: CASSPSMNTEAFF. The CDR3 DNA reads as TGTGCCAGCAGTCCGAGCATGAACACTGAAGCTTTCTTT.

V is TRBV20-1 and J is TRBJ2-5; 12 bases line up with TRBD2. The CDR3 extends over 16 amino acids. Germline-derived CDR1 and CDR2 are DFQATT and SNEGSKA (reference sequence). V gave up 1 base and J gave up 2 bases; unmatched junction bases: 5. This CDR3 is CSARGTSGGIQETQYF. CDR3 DNA: TGCAGTGCTAGAGGAACTAGCGGGGGGATACAAGAGACCCAGTACTTC.

V usage is TRBV7-6 and J usage is TRBJ1-5, with D perhaps TRBD1 (6 bases). The CDR3 is 19 amino acids. The germline gives CDR1 SGHVS, CDR2 FNYEAQ. The germline V and J ends were trimmed by 2 bases and 2 bases, with 22 bases remaining between them. The CDR3 region has the DNA TGTGCCAGCAGCTTATACGGGGGCAGCGCCACGAGAGGCAATCAGCCCCAGCATTTT. Protein product: CASSLYGGSATRGNQPQHF.

At least ten counts were recorded for this clonotype. The chain employs TRBV7-2 and TRBJ2-1; 8 positions agree with TRBD2. V lost 1 base and J lost 7; bases outside the gene matches: 6. CDR3 size: 15 residues. CDR1 and CDR2 from the germline V gene are SGHTA and FQGNSA. CDR3 nucleotide sequence: TGTGCCAGCAGCTTAGAGTCCGGCGGGAGGAATGAGCAGTTCTTC. Encoded protein: CASSLESGGRNEQFF. The full variable domain, with the rest looked up from reference TRBV7-2 and TRBJ2-1, is GAGVSQSPSNKVTEKGKDVELRCDPISGHTALYWYRQSLGQGLEFLIYFQGNSAPDKSGLPSDRFSAERTGGSVSTLTIQRTQQEDSAVYLCASSLESGGRNEQFFGPGTRLTVL.

In DNA, the CDR3 is TGCAGTGTGTCGACTGGGACCCACACAGATACGCAGTATTTT. It translates to CSVSTGTHTDTQYF. The chain has TRBV20-1 and TRBJ2-3; D tentatively reads TRBD1 or TRBD2 (5 bases each). From germline, CDR1 is DFQATT and CDR2 SNEGSKA (reference sequence). The CDR3 is made up of 14 amino acids. The V and J ends lost 7 bases and 2 bases respectively, with 16 bases between them.

This clonotype has more than one count but fewer than ten. The DNA of the CDR3 is TGTGCCAGCAGCTTTGACCGGGGGGTCTACAATGAGCAGTTCTTC. Protein: CASSFDRGVYNEQFF. The chain couples TRBV7-2 to TRBJ2-1, with 7 bases identical to TRBD2. This CDR3 region has 15 residues. Germline trimming cut 3 bases from V and 3 bases from J; bases unmatched to any gene: 5. CDR1 is SGHTA, CDR2 FQGNSA, per germline.

This clonotype was seen a few times. This chain links TRBV4-1 with TRBJ2-3, with TRBD2 matching over 11 bases. The germline gives CDR1 MGHRA, CDR2 YSYEKL. V shed 1 base and J 4 bases; nucleotides not matched to a gene: 4. The CDR3 runs 16 residues. CDR3 protein: CASSQGASGRSDTQYF. The CDR3 coding sequence is TGCGCCAGCAGCCAAGGAGCTAGCGGGAGGTCAGATACGCAGTATTTT.

This clonotype was detected a few times. CDR3 amino acids: CASSLEASGTGELFF. DNA for the CDR3: TGTGCCAGCAGCTTAGAGGCTAGCGGGACCGGGGAGCTGTTTTTT. The chain joins TRBV7-2 to TRBJ2-2; 8 bases are a match to TRBD2. The CDR3 runs to 15 residues. The V and J ends lost 1 base and 5 bases, in that order; junction bases with no gene match: 3. Per germline, CDR1 SGHTA and CDR2 FQGNSA.

The chain is built from TRBV20-1 and TRBJ1-4, with D unresolved. Looked up from germline, CDR1 is DFQATT and CDR2 is SNEGSKA (reference sequence). V was clipped by 1 base and J by 5 bases, with 14 bases between them. The CDR3 is made up of 15 amino acids. This CDR3 is CSARGREKRNEKLFF. For the CDR3, the DNA is TGCAGTGCTAGAGGGAGGGAGAAGAGGAATGAAAAACTGTTTTTT.

This chain joins TRBV20-1 and TRBJ2-3; the D gene is possibly TRBD1 (7 bases). CDR1 and CDR2 from the germline V gene are DFQATT and SNEGSKA (reference sequence). CDR3 length: 14 amino acids. V dropped 6 bases and J dropped 6 bases, with 19 bases sitting between them. CDR3 sequence: CSALDRKGGDTQYF. The DNA for the CDR3 is TGCAGTGCCCTGGACAGGAAAGGAGGGGATACGCAGTATTTT.

The rearrangement uses TRBV20-1 and TRBJ2-2, with D perhaps TRBD1 or TRBD2 (5 bases each). V was cut by 5 bases and J by 2 bases, with 12 bases left in between. CDR1 is DFQATT, CDR2 SNEGSKA, per germline (reference sequence). CDR3 length equals 14 residues. Here the CDR3 DNA reads TGCAGTGCTCGGACCGGGACCAACACCGGGGAGCTGTTTTTT. It is translated as CSARTGTNTGELFF.

Only a few counts were recorded for this clonotype. The chain links TRBV4-1 to TRBJ1-4; D may be TRBD1 (6 bases). Trimming cost V 3 bases and J 8 bases, with 16 bases left between them. Per the germline V gene, CDR1 is MGHRA and CDR2 is YSYEKL. The CDR3 length is 15 residues. The CDR3 DNA is TGCGCCAGCAGCCAGCAACAGGGTCGGGGGGAAAAACTGTTTTTT. It yields the protein CASSQQQGRGEKLFF.

This clonotype has more than one count but fewer than ten. The chain employs TRBV9 and TRBJ1-2; D unresolved. Per germline, CDR1 SGDLS and CDR2 YYNGEE. V was trimmed by 0 bases and J by 5 bases, leaving 8 bases between them. The CDR3 runs 13 residues. The DNA of the CDR3 is TGTGCCAGCAGCGTAGCCGGCAGGTATGGCTACACCTTC. It codes for CASSVAGRYGYTF. Full variable domain (missing parts from reference TRBV9 and TRBJ1-2): DSGVTQTPKHLITATGQRVTLRCSPRSGDLSVYWYQQSLDQGLQFLIQYYNGEERAKGNILERFSAQQFPDLHSELNLSSLELGDSALYFCASSVAGRYGYTFGSGTRLTVV.

This clonotype was detected many times. The chain recombines TRBV29-1 with TRBJ1-1; perhaps TRBD1 as D (5 bases). Trimming shortened V by 3 bases and J by 8 bases, and 19 bases separated the two germline ends. The CDR3 consists of 14 residues. The germline gives CDR1 SQVTM, CDR2 ANQGSEA. The CDR3 loop reads CSVDGGNQNQEAFF. As DNA, the CDR3 is TGCAGCGTTGATGGGGGGAACCAGAATCAGGAAGCTTTCTTT.

The J gene is TRBJ1-2, the V gene TRBV2; D perhaps matches TRBD1 (5 bases). The V end was cut by 9 bases, the J end by 4 bases, with 15 bases between. This CDR3 comprises 13 residues. Germline CDR1 and CDR2: SNHLY and FYNNEI. As DNA, the CDR3 is TGTGCCAGTAATCCGGGACCTCGCTATGGCTACACCTTC. Translating gives CASNPGPRYGYTF.

Only a few counts were recorded for this clonotype. V and J are TRBV4-1 and TRBJ1-4; D remains ambiguous. Trimming took 1 base from V and 8 from J, leaving 17 bases between them. The CDR3 loop spans 16 amino acids. From germline, CDR1 is MGHRA and CDR2 YSYEKL. In DNA, the CDR3 is TGCGCCAGCAGCCAAGCTATTCTTTCGCCTTTCGAAAAACTGTTTTTT. Its protein is CASSQAILSPFEKLFF.

The CDR3 sequence: CASSDLTGLRNSPLHF. The CDR3 DNA follows: TGTGCCAGCAGTGATCTCACGGGACTGAGAAATTCACCCCTCCACTTT. This chain connects TRBV6-1 to TRBJ1-6, with a possible D match to TRBD1 (5 bases). Trimming cost V 3 bases and J 7 bases, with 16 bases left between them. The CDR3 loop spans 16 amino acids. Germline V gene data show CDR1 as MNHNS and CDR2 as SASEGT.

This clonotype has a handful of counts. The chain is built from TRBV4-1 and TRBJ2-7, with D maybe TRBD1 (6 bases). This CDR3 is 16 amino acids long. Germline assignment: CDR1 MGHRA and CDR2 YSYEKL. V was cut by 2 bases and J by 0 bases, with 14 bases left in between. For the CDR3, the DNA is TGCGCCAGCAGCCAAAGGGCGACAGGCCGCTCCTACGAGCAGTACTTC. Translation: CASSQRATGRSYEQYF.

This clonotype showed up just a few times. This chain links TRBV4-1 with TRBJ1-4, with D tentatively TRBD1 (5 bases). The CDR3 loop spans 21 amino acids. CDR1 is MGHRA, CDR2 YSYEKL, per germline. Trimming removed 0 bases from V and 0 bases from J, with 23 bases in between. Here the CDR3 reads CASSQDQLRQTSSATNEKLFF. The CDR3 DNA reads as TGCGCCAGCAGCCAAGATCAGCTCCGACAGACTTCCTCCGCAACTAATGAAAAACTGTTTTTT.

The chain links TRBV5-1 to TRBJ1-2; 8 bases match TRBD1. This CDR3 is built from 18 residues. Germline CDR1 reads SGHRS; CDR2 reads YFSETQ. Losses at the gene ends were 4 bases for V and 4 bases for J; bases not matched to a gene: 18. Written as DNA, the CDR3 is TGCGCCAGCAGCACAGGGACAGGAGGGCTTCTCCAACTCTATGGCTACACCTTC. It translates to CASSTGTGGLLQLYGYTF.

In its sample, this clonotype was seen a few times. The rearrangement uses TRBV7-2 and TRBJ1-4; D is perhaps TRBD1 (5 bases). The CDR3 extends over 16 amino acids. Germline V gene sequence: CDR1 SGHTA, CDR2 FQGNSA. The germline V and J ends were trimmed by 5 bases and 4 bases, with 17 bases remaining between them. CDR3 amino acids: CASSPFTGRFNEKLFF. The DNA of the CDR3 is TGTGCCAGCAGCCCGTTTACGGGACGGTTTAATGAAAAACTGTTTTTT.

V is TRBV7-2 and J is TRBJ1-5; no reliable D call. V was shortened by 5 bases and J by 5 bases, with 10 bases between the two germline ends. This CDR3 is built from 13 residues. In germline, CDR1 is SGHTA, CDR2 FQGNSA. CDR3 nucleotide sequence: TGTGCCAGCAGCCCGGACGGCCATCAGCCCCAGCATTTT. This encodes CASSPDGHQPQHF.

The table lists this clonotype with many counts. V usage is TRBV12-3 or TRBV12-4 and J usage is TRBJ2-5; D unclear. The CDR3 sequence is 15 residues long. The ends were cut back, 4 bases at V and 0 bases at J, with 12 bases in the middle. The CDR3 bases are TGTGCCAGCAGTTCCCCTCTAAAATACCAAGAGACCCAGTACTTC. Translation gives CASSSPLKYQETQYF.

The chain joins TRBV25-1 to TRBJ2-7; tentative D call: TRBD1 (6 bases). CDR1 and CDR2 (germline): MGHDK, SYGVNS. V lost 5 bases to trimming and J lost 0 bases, with 23 bases between them. The CDR3 is made up of 18 amino acids. The CDR3 region has the DNA TGTGCCAGCAGTAAAGGGGGACAAGGGGGTCCCCGCTCCTACGAGCAGTACTTC. The encoded protein is CASSKGGQGGPRSYEQYF.

There are a few counts of this clonotype. The J gene is TRBJ1-6, the V gene TRBV11-2; D call uncertain. This CDR3 comprises 12 residues. Per the germline V gene, CDR1 is SGHAT and CDR2 is FQNNGV. V gave up 0 bases and J gave up 9 bases, with 3 bases separating them. CDR3 DNA sequence: TGTGCCAGCAGCTTAGAATTTTCACCCCTCCACTTT. Translation gives CASSLEFSPLHF. The full variable domain, rest sourced from reference TRBV11-2 and TRBJ1-6, is EAGVAQSPRYKIIEKRQSVAFWCNPISGHATLYWYQQILGQGPKLLIQFQNNGVVDDSQLPKDRFSAERLKGVDSTLKIQPAKLEDSAVYLCASSLEFSPLHFGNGTRLTVT.

This clonotype was observed a few times. V is TRBV4-1 and J is TRBJ2-1; 7 bases line up with TRBD1. The CDR3 covers 14 residues. The junction had 5 bases not matched to a gene; V was cut back by 1 base and J by 8 bases. Germline V gene lookup returns CDR1 MGHRA and CDR2 YSYEKL. The CDR3 loop is CASSQANRGDEQFF. CDR3 DNA: TGCGCCAGCAGCCAAGCGAACAGGGGCGATGAGCAGTTCTTC.

The V gene is TRBV20-1, the J gene TRBJ2-7, with TRBD2 identical over 10 bases. This CDR3 has 14 residues. The J segment lost 6 bases and the V segment lost 0 bases, leaving 5 bases of the junction unmatched. CDR1 is DFQATT and CDR2 is SNEGSKA in the germline V gene (reference sequence). The CDR3: CSARDERGGVEQYF. The CDR3 bases are TGCAGTGCTAGAGACGAGCGGGGGGGGGTCGAGCAGTACTTC.

V is TRBV9 and J is TRBJ2-3, with no clear D. The CDR3 spans 12 residues. V was cut by 0 bases and J by 14 bases, with 13 bases left in between. Germline V gene data show CDR1 as SGDLS and CDR2 as YYNGEE. CDR3 loop: CASSVEVGAAYF. CDR3 DNA sequence: TGTGCCAGCAGCGTAGAGGTAGGCGCAGCGTATTTT.

The rearrangement uses TRBV6-4 and TRBJ1-3, with a tentative D call TRBD1 (6 bases). Trimming stripped 3 bases from V and 4 bases from J, with 13 bases between. Germline loops: CDR1 MRHNA, CDR2 SNTAGT. CDR3 length equals 15 residues. CDR3 nucleotides: TGTGCCAGCAGTGATCCAGGGGAGGCCGGAAACACCATATATTTT. This codes for CASSDPGEAGNTIYF.

The chain recombines TRBV7-3 with TRBJ2-1; D gene unclear. The germline gives CDR1 SGHTA, CDR2 FQGTGA. The CDR3 consists of 14 residues. Trimming left V 1 base short and J 5 bases short, with 9 bases between. The CDR3 nucleotides read TGTGCCAGCAGCTTAAGGGCTGGAAACAATGAGCAGTTCTTC. Translating gives CASSLRAGNNEQFF.